The rows below give T cell receptor beta chains drawn from one sample of a study of blood T cell repertoires in COVID-19. The assay was immunoSEQ multiplex PCR, and TCRdb's table has in-frame clones only and misses some. The sample lists about 400,000 clones, more than 70% seen once, with more than 0.95% in the top ten. The sequenced material came from peripheral blood. These receptors all stem from a middle-aged man with acute or convalescent COVID-19. Each CDR3 is given with its conserved first and last residue.

>16|TRBJ1-2|TRBV28
CASSSVGTGYSYGYTF
>14|TRBJ2-7|TRBV5-1
CASQPGDRAYEQYF
>17|TRBJ2-2|TRBV5-4
CASSFLGLVANTGELFF
>12|TRBJ2-4|TRBV20-1
CSASAGLDIQYF
>16|TRBJ2-1|TRBV5-8
CASSLVVSVRGNEQFF
>17|TRBJ1-6|TRBV19
CASRGGASSSYNSPLHF
>16|TRBJ2-3|TRBV11-3
CASRFDLAGSADTQYF
>13|TRBJ2-7|TRBV6-5
CANQSGGSNEQYF
>14|TRBJ2-7|TRBV6-5
CASSYSGTYYEQYF
>15|TRBJ1-6|TRBV21-1
CASSKGGVNNSPLHF
>16|TRBJ1-3|TRBV6-5
CASSYSEAFSGNTIYF
>13|TRBJ1-1|TRBV6-6
CASSYAVNTEAFF
>15|TRBJ1-5|TRBV7-2
CASSLAGLSNQPQHF
>15|TRBJ1-1|TRBV4-1
CASSFGDRSNTEAFF
>15|TRBJ2-5|TRBV28
CASSPGTSGWETQYF
>16|TRBJ2-1|TRBV19
CASSIGQGNSYNEQFF
>14|TRBJ1-2|TRBV10-3
CAIRDGQGNYGYTF
>13|TRBJ2-1|TRBV29-1
CSVGQGFGNEQLF
>15|TRBJ1-5|TRBV27
CASSPVTYSNQPQHF
>14|TRBJ1-5|TRBV6-5
CASSTQSLDQPQHF
>16|TRBJ2-3|TRBV4-2
CASSQVTSDSTDTQYF
>13|TRBJ2-5|TRBV2
CASSVQGRGTQYF
>11|TRBJ2-7|TRBV29-1
CSVQGLGEQYF
>14|TRBJ1-6|TRBV2
CASSADRGRDPLHF